These 27 T cell receptor beta chains were all obtained from the same sample, sequenced in a study of cytomegalovirus exposure and HLA in healthy donors. The PCR contained 60 Vbeta and 13 Jbeta primers. Here immunoSEQ multiplex PCR was the method, and the copy in TCRdb shows in-frame clones only, minus some. The sample lists tens of thousands of clones, approximately 72% occurring once. Material for sequencing was PBMCs. The receptors shown here come from a woman aged 30 to 39 in good health and CMV-seronegative.

This clone was counted only a few times. V is TRBV29-1 and J is TRBJ1-1; D call uncertain. The CDR3 extends over 13 amino acids. From germline, CDR1 is SQVTM and CDR2 ANQGSEA. V lost 2 bases and J 0 bases, leaving 7 bases between the germline ends. This chain's CDR3 is CSVEQILNTEAFF. For the CDR3, the DNA is TGCAGCGTTGAACAGATCTTGAACACTGAAGCTTTCTTT.

Comments on this clone: Relative to the germline gene, one junction end is altered; a read error may explain this. The chain couples TRBV9 to TRBJ2-3, with 8 bases lining up with TRBD2. The CDR3 length is 15 residues. The germline V gene has CDR1 SGDLS and CDR2 YYNGEE. For the CDR3, the DNA is TGTGCCGGCAGCGTAGGCGGGGGGCCCCCGGATACGCAGTATTTT. Its protein is CAGSVGGGPPDTQYF.

The chain links TRBV4-2 to TRBJ1-4; D gene ambiguous. V lost 0 bases and J lost 8, with 13 bases in between. Germline V gene data show CDR1 as LGHNA and CDR2 as YNFKEQ. This CDR3 contains 15 residues. The CDR3 is CASSQDPRETEKLFF. CDR3 DNA sequence: TGTGCCAGCAGCCAAGATCCGAGGGAAACGGAAAAACTGTTTTTT.

V and J are TRBV30 and TRBJ1-5, with TRBD1 as a possible D gene (6 bases). Per germline, CDR1 GTSNPN and CDR2 SVGIG (reference sequence). With 2 bases removed from V and 6 bases from J, the gap between germline ends came to 11 bases. The CDR3 is 13 amino acids. CDR3 coding DNA: TGTGCCTGGAGTCGCGGGGGCGGTCAGCCCCAGCATTTT. This codes for CAWSRGGGQPQHF.

This clone was recorded only once. This chain's CDR3 is CASSYGGTDTQYF. CDR3 in DNA: TGTGCCAGCAGTTACGGGGGGACAGATACGCAGTATTTT. This chain uses TRBV6-5 with TRBJ2-3, with D tentatively TRBD2 (6 bases). CDR1 is MNHEY, CDR2 SVGAGI, per germline. The V and J ends lost 2 bases and 3 bases respectively, with 6 bases between them. The CDR3 runs to 13 residues.

This sequence joins TRBV2 and TRBJ1-2, with D possibly TRBD1 on 5 matching bases. The V and J ends lost 4 bases and 3 bases respectively, with 15 bases between them. CDR3 length: 15 residues. Germline-derived CDR1 and CDR2 are SNHLY and FYNNEI. The CDR3 protein is CASSVKGAGDYGYTF. CDR3 DNA sequence: TGTGCCAGCAGTGTTAAGGGTGCGGGGGACTATGGCTACACCTTC.

The chain combines TRBV4-1 with TRBJ1-4, with D perhaps TRBD1 (5 bases). V lost 3 bases, J lost 2 bases, and 19 bases lay in between. The length of the CDR3 is 18 residues. Germline CDR1 is MGHRA and CDR2 is YSYEKL. The CDR3 DNA is TGCGCCAGCAGCCAGGAAAACGTCCCAGGGTGGACTAATGAAAAACTGTTTTTT. Translated: CASSQENVPGWTNEKLFF.

This clone has a single count. The V and J genes are TRBV6-1 and TRBJ1-2; the D gene is possibly TRBD1 (6 bases). The germline V and J ends were trimmed by 3 bases and 4 bases, with 9 bases remaining between them. CDR1 and CDR2 from the germline V gene are MNHNS and SASEGT. The CDR3 spans 13 residues. CDR3 nucleotides: TGTGCCAGCAGTGACAGGGGACCCTATGGCTACACCTTC. Protein sequence: CASSDRGPYGYTF.

The chain recombines TRBV7-9 with TRBJ2-5, with a possible D match to TRBD1 (5 bases). The germline V and J ends were trimmed by 1 base and 1 base, with 13 bases remaining between them. Germline CDR1 and CDR2: SEHNR and FQNEAQ (reference sequence). The CDR3 consists of 16 residues. Here the CDR3 DNA reads TGTGCCAGCAGCTTAGGCCGACAGCACCTCCAAGAGACCCAGTACTTC. It codes for CASSLGRQHLQETQYF.

The V gene is TRBV9, the J gene TRBJ2-7; 9 nucleotides match TRBD1. The CDR3 is made up of 14 amino acids. Germline V gene data show CDR1 as SGDLS and CDR2 as YYNGEE. The junction had 7 bases not matched to a gene; V was cut back by 4 bases and J by 5 bases. DNA of the CDR3: TGTGCCAGCAGCAACCGGGACAGGGTGGACGAGCAGTACTTC. Residues: CASSNRDRVDEQYF.

This sequence joins TRBV7-9 and TRBJ2-1, with D possibly being TRBD2 (6 bases). Looked up from germline, CDR1 is SEHNR and CDR2 is FQNEAQ (reference sequence). The CDR3 is 16 amino acids. V was clipped by 4 bases and J by 0 bases, with 13 bases between them. CDR3 coding DNA: TGTGCCAGCAGCTCGGCGGGACTCCGCTCCTACAATGAGCAGTTCTTC. It codes for CASSSAGLRSYNEQFF.

The V and J genes are TRBV6-5 and TRBJ2-3; TRBD2 matches 9 bases. CDR3 size: 16 residues. V lost 4 bases, J lost 3 bases, and 8 bases stayed unmatched. Per germline, CDR1 MNHEY and CDR2 SVGAGI. CDR3 coding DNA: TGTGCCAGCAGTTCCTTGGTTAGCGGGAGTACAGATACGCAGTATTTT. Encoded protein: CASSSLVSGSTDTQYF.

V and J are TRBV2 and TRBJ2-1; weak D call: TRBD1 (5 bases). The germline gives CDR1 SNHLY, CDR2 FYNNEI. The CDR3 sequence is 15 residues long. Trimming stripped 4 bases from V and 6 bases from J, with 16 bases between. CDR3 residues: CASSGQSNPTNEQFF. For the CDR3, the DNA is TGTGCCAGCAGTGGACAGTCTAACCCAACCAATGAGCAGTTCTTC.

In its sample, this clone was seen many times. The chain joins TRBV5-1 to TRBJ2-4; 7 nucleotides match TRBD1. V was pared by 5 bases and J by 0 bases, with 17 bases of the junction left unmatched. Germline-derived CDR1 and CDR2 are SGHRS and YFSETQ. The CDR3 totals 19 residues. In DNA form, the CDR3 reads TGCGCCAGCAGTTGGACCACAGGGGTAATCTTCCTAGCCAAAAACATTCAGTACTTC. It yields the protein CASSWTTGVIFLAKNIQYF.

This clone ranks as medium-sized. The rearrangement links TRBV5-1 to TRBJ1-1; the D is unclear. The CDR3 runs 17 residues. Germline V CDR1 and CDR2: SGHRS, YFSETQ. The germline V and J ends were trimmed by 0 bases and 0 bases, with 15 bases remaining between them. CDR3 DNA: TGCGCCAGCAGCTTGGCCTCGCAGACCGACATGAACACTGAAGCTTTCTTT. Translated: CASSLASQTDMNTEAFF.

The table lists this clone with a few counts. The J gene is TRBJ1-5, the V gene TRBV28, with D tentatively TRBD1 (6 bases). Trimming removed 7 bases at V and 4 bases at J, with 11 bases between. Germline V gene sequence: CDR1 MDHEN, CDR2 SYDVKM. This CDR3 has 13 amino acids. This CDR3 is CASKAQGNQPQHF. The CDR3 bases are TGTGCCAGCAAGGCACAGGGAAATCAGCCCCAGCATTTT.

This rearrangement joins TRBV2 to TRBJ1-5; D might be TRBD1 (5 bases). Per germline, CDR1 SNHLY and CDR2 FYNNEI. The V and J ends lost 8 bases and 0 bases respectively, with 11 bases between them. The CDR3 loop spans 14 amino acids. CDR3 DNA sequence: TGTGCCAGCGCAGGAGGGGCTAGCAATCAGCCCCAGCATTTT. Translating gives CASAGGASNQPQHF.

The CDR3 nucleotides are TGTGCCAGCAGCCCCGGGATTCTTTACCAAGCTTTCTTT. Its protein is CASSPGILYQAFF. The V call is TRBV6-5, the J call TRBJ1-1, with D hard to call. Trimming removed 6 bases from V and 9 bases from J, with 17 bases in between. Germline V CDR1 and CDR2: MNHEY, SVGAGI. The CDR3 is 13 residues long.

This clone was recorded once. The V gene is TRBV2, the J gene TRBJ2-5; possible D gene TRBD1, 5 bases. In germline, CDR1 is SNHLY, CDR2 FYNNEI. V gave up 6 bases and J gave up 5 bases, with 13 bases separating them. This CDR3 has 13 residues. Written as DNA, the CDR3 is TGTGCCAGCAGAGGGGTCTTCAGGGAGACCCAGTACTTC. Protein: CASRGVFRETQYF.

This chain connects TRBV6-6 to TRBJ1-2; maybe TRBD1 (6 bases). Germline-derived CDR1 and CDR2 are MNHNY and SVGAGI (reference sequence). This CDR3 is built from 15 residues. V lost 5 bases, J lost 4 bases, and 17 bases lay in between. The CDR3 region has the DNA TGTGCCAGCAGTCTAAGGGAAGGGGGAAGCTATGGCTACACCTTC. It codes for CASSLREGGSYGYTF.

The chain links TRBV29-1 to TRBJ2-7; D is possibly TRBD1 (7 bases). The CDR3 totals 15 residues. Germline-derived CDR1 and CDR2 are SQVTM and ANQGSEA. With 7 bases removed from V and 1 base from J, the gap between germline ends came to 20 bases. The CDR3 loop is CSARRDSGRSYEQYF. The CDR3 DNA reads TGCAGCGCTCGGAGGGACAGCGGGCGATCCTACGAGCAGTACTTC.

The V and J genes are TRBV29-1 and TRBJ2-1, with D perhaps matching TRBD2 (6 bases). The germline gives CDR1 SQVTM, CDR2 ANQGSEA. The CDR3 is made up of 14 amino acids. V was cut by 5 bases and J by 0 bases, with 11 bases left in between. The CDR3 nucleotides read TGCAGCGTTACCACGGGGGACTCCTACAATGAGCAGTTCTTC. It encodes CSVTTGDSYNEQFF.

The chain joins TRBV7-9 to TRBJ2-1, with D perhaps TRBD1 (7 bases). This CDR3 has 14 amino acids. Germline V gives CDR1 SEHNR, CDR2 FQNEAQ (reference sequence). Trimming stripped 7 bases from V and 7 bases from J, with 17 bases between. The CDR3 loop is CASTQGGSWNEQFF. The CDR3, as DNA: TGTGCCAGCACCCAGGGGGGCTCATGGAATGAGCAGTTCTTC.

This clone was counted between two and nine times. This chain joins TRBV6-6 and TRBJ1-5, with 7 bases aligning to TRBD1. The germline CDR1 and CDR2 sequences are MNHNY and SVGAGI (reference sequence). The CDR3 extends over 16 amino acids. V shed 3 bases and J 4 bases; nucleotides not matched to a gene: 9. The CDR3 nucleotides read TGTGCCAGCAGTTATCTCGTAGGGACAGAAAATCAGCCCCAGCATTTT. Its translation: CASSYLVGTENQPQHF.

The chain carries TRBV6-1 and TRBJ2-5, with 7 bases lining up with TRBD1. The CDR3 has 14 amino acids. J was trimmed by 5 bases and V by 2 bases; bases with no gene match: 5. Germline-derived CDR1 and CDR2 are MNHNS and SASEGT. DNA for the CDR3: TGTGCCAGCAGTGAAACCGGGACAGTTGAGACCCAGTACTTC. Translated: CASSETGTVETQYF.

The chain combines TRBV30 with TRBJ2-1; 7 bases map to TRBD2. The CDR3 runs 14 residues. V lost 5 bases to trimming and J lost 7 bases; unmatched junction nucleotides: 11. Germline values: CDR1 GTSNPN, CDR2 SVGIG (reference sequence). CDR3 DNA: TGTGCCTGGGGGGGGGACGGACTATCTAATGAGCAGTTCTTC. Its translation: CAWGGDGLSNEQFF.

The gene calls are TRBV15 and TRBJ1-2; D uncertain. This CDR3 comprises 15 residues. CDR1 is LNHNV, CDR2 YYDKDF, per germline (reference sequence). Trimming stripped 3 bases from V and 4 bases from J, with 15 bases between. CDR3 region: CATSRDYRETYGYTF. In DNA form, the CDR3 reads TGTGCCACCAGCAGGGACTACCGGGAGACCTATGGCTACACCTTC.